The following is a T cell receptor (beta chain) sequence with its context. This clonotype has a count of ten or more. The antigen it recognizes is unknown. Qualities for individual bases were not recorded, and no much larger clone is one base off. What this sample's time point label stands for: newly diagnosed GD, antithyroid drugs for less than 3 months. For both TCR sequencing and RNA sequencing, RNA was extracted from PBMCs in TRIzol. The diagnosis of Graves' disease was made according to American Thyroid Association guidelines. Patients were recruited from an endocrinology department in Xi'an, China. Each patient gave approximately 10 milliliters of peripheral blood, collected in an EDTA anticoagulant tube. Ficoll Paque Plus density gradient separation was used to isolate PBMCs, and no additional T cell sorting was done. RNA quality was checked with an Agilent 2100 Bioanalyzer and agarose gel, and concentration with a NanoDrop 2000.

The source of the sample is a study of regulatory T cells in long-lasting Graves disease (dated by TCRdb to the early 2020s). Study-level background: Antithyroid drugs had been taken for less than 3 months by newly diagnosed Graves' disease patients. Patients with persistent Graves' disease were compared with patients with newly diagnosed Graves' disease using TCR sequencing and RNA sequencing of peripheral blood. The study took place in China and was registered as a clinical trial. TCR sequencing covered 13 persistent and around 20 newly diagnosed Graves' disease patients, around 35 samples in total.

The CDR3 measures 15 amino acids from cysteine to phenylalanine. Solely the CDR3 DNA is kept, with 45 bases framed from the first base. A distance of 21 bases separates the germline ends of V and J, which lose 7 bases and 6 bases respectively. The library was made by multiplex PCR. The data were produced on an Illumina HiSeq 4000. TCR beta libraries were built with iRepertoire HTBI primers and Arm-PCR amplification of CDR3 regions. Gel purification was performed on PCR products prior to sequencing. The authors' pipeline ran thus. Gene usage analysis of CDR3 amino acid clonotypes used the approximately 62 TRBV and more than 13 TRBJ segments found across samples. COPE and FqMerger were used to merge filtered high-quality paired reads into contigs. BLAST was used to align contigs to IMGT TRBV, TRBD and TRBJ reference genes, and CDR3 was defined according to IMGT. Any clonotype with a frequency above 0.1% was classified as a highly expanded clone. Repertoire diversity was measured by Shannon entropy, and V-J evenness by the Gini coefficient. Public clonotypes were defined as clonotypes shared by more than one individual. TCRdb applied fastp at Q25 and MiXCR to the public reads, then kept only in-frame beta chains. Every entry covers one CDR3 protein and lists the most common genes and DNA from its rows. The V and J calls reflect TCRdb's pipeline rather than the authors' work. In all, the sample holds 360,000 or so distinct CDR3 sequences, and approximately 12% of those were seen once. The biggest ten clones account for approximately 17% of the sample.

Study-wide findings and limitations: As a limitation, the authors acknowledged that the small sample size may reduce accuracy. Sequencing and analysis were limited to the TCR beta chain. Preferential use of TRBV28, TRBJ1-2 and TRBJ2-5 was observed in persistent disease, whereas TRBV20-1 and TRBJ2-1 were favored in newly diagnosed disease. Persistent Graves' disease patients showed lower TCR Shannon entropy and fewer highly expanded clones than newly diagnosed patients, suggesting clonal expansion. Persistent patients shared more public clonotypes among themselves (more than 2,500) than newly diagnosed patients did (approximately 900). Only peripheral blood was studied, because thyroid tissue, the primary lesion, was inaccessible.

This same sample was also taken into another study, of T cells in Graves' hyperthyroidism and ophthalmopathy. From that second study: A patient counted as having stable Graves' hyperthyroidism if no progression to ophthalmopathy occurred over 18 months of follow-up. Hyperthyroidism patients were newly diagnosed, had a disease duration of under 2 months, and were aged 18 to 65 years. Any patient with an uncontrolled infection, another autoimmune disease, pregnancy or lactation was excluded. Clinical symptoms, serum thyroxine and TRAb, thyroid ultrasound, and orbital computed tomography formed the basis for the diagnoses. The first round of RT-PCR for the TCR CDR3 was performed with the HTBI primer set and the Qiagen OneStep RT-PCR kit. Most expanded thyroid clonotypes (frequency above 0.001) were also detected in blood, a finding suggesting that blood repertoires may reflect thyroid immune responses. Ophthalmopathy was separated from stable hyperthyroidism by a 13 V-J signature model, with 87.88% sensitivity and 81% to 82% specificity obtained in cross-validation and 80%/75% obtained in testing. During validation, the model predicted progression to ophthalmopathy a median of approximately 6 months ahead of onset, with more than 55% sensitivity and less than 85% specificity. A discovery cohort of about 96 patients, fewer than 50 with Graves' ophthalmopathy and 55 to 60 with stable Graves' hyperthyroidism, was used to find distinguishing TCR V-J signatures. Whether ophthalmopathy could be predicted prospectively was tested in an independent validation cohort made up of 18 to 20 hyperthyroidism patients plus 17 patients who later progressed to ophthalmopathy. The 95 to 100 discovery patients were randomly divided into training and test sets at a 7:3 ratio. In about 6 Graves' hyperthyroidism patients, the study also compared T-cell repertoires from thyroid tissue with T-cell repertoires from blood. Once sampling was done, hyperthyroidism patients were given methimazole at a starting dose of 30 mg daily, whereas ophthalmopathy patients were given high-dose intravenous methylprednisolone. The libraries were constructed in a second round of multiplex PCR and then size-selected and purified. Libraries were sequenced paired-end with 100 bp reads on an Illumina HiSeq2000. SOAPnuke was used to process the raw data, removing reads that contained adapters or uncalled bases, had a mean Phred below 15, or lacked an exact match to the constant primer or identifier. COPE v1.2.5 was used to merge high-quality paired reads, and clonotypes were defined as unique nucleotide sequences. MiTCR v1.1 was used to align clonotypes to the IMGT TRBV, TRBD and TRBJ reference segments. Only V-J combinations with frequency above 0.0001, covering 99% to 99.2% of repertoires, were analysed. The TCS score was defined as the ratio of F50 (clonal expansion) to E x V (chaos), calculated using BLOSUM62-based TCRdist between CDR3 peptides within each V-J. Welch's t-statistics and random forest reduced just over 500 V-J features to 13, which were used in a naive Bayes classifier (R e1071). No statistical method was used to fix the sample size in advance, and group allocation was not hidden from the investigators. The paper describes TCR Vbeta CDR3 sequencing of fewer than 150 peripheral blood samples, made up of roughly 40 ophthalmopathy patients, roughly 72 hyperthyroidism patients and 17 progressor patients.

This TCR derives from a woman under 30 with Graves disease. Donor details come from another sample of the same person, matched by shared clones. This material consisted of peripheral blood mononuclear cells (PBMCs), taken at new diagnosis, from a patient treated with antithyroid drugs. In this chain, TRBV12-3 or TRBV12-4 is recombined with TRBJ1-1; confidence is insufficient to name the D gene. The encoded CDR3 is CASTRNALLDPEAFF. The DNA sequence is as follows: TGTGCCAGCACTCGAAACGCGCTTCTTGACCCTGAAGCTTTCTTT.